This T cell receptor beta chain is drawn from a study of T cell repertoires in cytomegalovirus infection (dated by TCRdb to the late 2010s). General notes on the study: Donor HLA type was relevant to the analysis, because carriage of CMV infection together with the matching HLA type was indicated by public TCR beta signatures.

The sequencer was an Illumina HiSeq 1500. The public reads were quality trimmed at Q25 with fastp and then assembled into clones with MiXCR by TCRdb, keeping productive beta chains. Each record represents a unique CDR3 protein, reported with the most common genes and DNA among its rows. The sample table lists about 740,000 distinct CDR3 sequences, roughly a third of them with a count of one. Around 2.8% of the sample goes to the ten largest clones. Summary of the overall study and its limitations: The ex vivo response was dominated by HLA-C-restricted CMV-specific TCR beta clonotypes, which also provided the single most frequent clonotype in two of eight donors. Cumulative frequency of public TCR beta family members discriminated carriers of CMV infection plus the relevant HLA type in this cohort and an independent approximately 360-donor cohort.

Comments on this clonotype: What antigen it recognizes has not been identified. Base-call qualities are not available, and no considerably larger clone is one nucleotide away.

The CDR3 numbers 15 residues from cysteine through phenylalanine. The kept DNA is CDR3 alone, 45 bases in frame from the first base. At the junction V is shortened by 3 bases and J by 5 bases; bases outside the gene matches: 3. In the germline V gene, CDR1 corresponds to KGHDR and CDR2 to SFDVKD. This receptor was taken from a human donor in good health (CMV status not recorded). Some clones in this sample may be carry-over from other donors' samples. This sequence uses TRBV24-1 and TRBJ2-1; TRBD2 lines up with 10 middle nucleotides. The specimen was PBMCs. The sequence in DNA is TGTGCCACCAGTGATCCTAGCGGGGGAAACAATGAGCAGTTCTTC. It specifies CATSDPSGGNNEQFF.